This T cell receptor (beta chain) was identified during a study of preoperative IRX-2 immunotherapy in early breast cancer. Here immunoSEQ multiplex PCR was the method, and the copy in TCRdb shows in-frame clones only, minus some. The data contain tens of thousands of clones, roughly 82% of them singletons. The CDR3 loop spans 15 amino acids. Between the trimmed V and J ends, which lost 3 bases and 0 bases, there was a span of 10 bases. Germline V gives CDR1 KGHSH, CDR2 LQKENI. Sample treatment: preoperative locoregional IRX-2 cytokine immunotherapy. Patients received preoperative, locoregional IRX-2 cytokine immunotherapy in a phase Ib study.

The sample was lymph node tissue, taken after IRX-2 immunotherapy. The chain uses TRBV18 and TRBJ2-3; D is unresolved. The clonotype was recovered from a human donor with breast cancer. The CDR3 reads CASSPPYPSTDTQYF. The CDR3 DNA reads TGTGCCAGCTCACCCCCCTACCCTAGCACAGATACGCAGTATTTT. The variable domain in full, completed from reference TRBV18 and TRBJ2-3, reads NAGVMQNPRHLVRRRGQEARLRCSPMKGHSHVYWYRQLPEEGLKFMVYLQKENIIDESGMPKERFSAEFPKEGPSILRIQQVVRGDSAAYFCASSPPYPSTDTQYFGPGTRLTVL.